Shown below are 31 T cell receptor beta chains from a single sample sequenced in a study of T cell responses to AZD1222 COVID-19 vaccine. The assay was immunoSEQ multiplex PCR, and TCRdb's table has in-frame clones only and misses some. The data show about 160,000 clones, with about 92% seen just once and approximately 1.1% held by the top ten. Here the sequenced sample was peripheral blood, taken 28 days after the second AZD1222 dose. Receptors originate from an adult who received the AZD1222 COVID-19 vaccine.

V and J are TRBV6-2 or TRBV6-3 and TRBJ2-3; unclear D gene. CDR1 and CDR2 from the germline V gene are MNHEY and SVGEGT. The V gene lost 2 bases and the J gene lost 1 base, with 10 bases spanning the gap. The CDR3 runs to 15 residues. In DNA, the CDR3 is TGTGCCAGCAGTTACCCGGACGCCGGCACAGATACGCAGTATTTT. Protein: CASSYPDAGTDTQYF.

V gene TRBV5-1 combines with J gene TRBJ2-2; D may be TRBD1 or TRBD2 (7 bases each). Per germline, CDR1 SGHRS and CDR2 YFSETQ. V dropped 4 bases and J dropped 5 bases, with 21 bases sitting between them. The CDR3 runs 17 residues. CDR3 in DNA: TGCGCCAGCAGCCCCGCACCAGGGGGGGGGCGTACCGGGGAGCTGTTTTTT. Translation gives CASSPAPGGGRTGELFF. The entire variable domain, with the rest obtained from reference TRBV5-1 and TRBJ2-2, is as follows: KAGVTQTPRYLIKTRGQQVTLSCSPISGHRSVSWYQQTPGQGLQFLFEYFSETQRNKGNFPGRFSGRQFSNSRSEMNVSTLELGDSALYLCASSPAPGGGRTGELFFGEGSRLTVL.

The chain links TRBV7-8 to TRBJ1-5, with D unresolved. The germline CDR1 and CDR2 sequences are SGHVS and FQNEAQ. Trimming cost V 1 base and J 0 bases, with 16 bases left between them. The CDR3 runs to 18 residues. CDR3 coding DNA: TGTGCCAGCAGCTTAGGGTCTTCCATGGGGTATAGCAATCAGCCCCAGCATTTT. Its translation is CASSLGSSMGYSNQPQHF.

The rearrangement joins TRBV5-1 to TRBJ1-1, with a possible D match to TRBD1 (6 bases). This CDR3 has 15 residues. CDR1 SGHRS and CDR2 YFSETQ come from the germline V gene. V was shortened by 5 bases and J by 4 bases, with 18 bases between the two germline ends. CDR3 region: CASRSPGGDFTEAFF. DNA of the CDR3: TGCGCCAGCAGGTCTCCGGGGGGCGATTTCACTGAAGCTTTCTTT.

The V gene is TRBV6-5, the J gene TRBJ2-3; TRBD1 is a possible D gene (6 bases). V was cut by 7 bases and J by 0 bases, with 11 bases left in between. This CDR3 has 14 residues. Per germline, CDR1 MNHEY and CDR2 SVGAGI. The CDR3 here is CASMGASSTDTQYF. The CDR3 region has the DNA TGTGCCAGCATGGGGGCGTCTAGCACAGATACGCAGTATTTT.

This chain links TRBV27 with TRBJ2-4; a possible D gene is TRBD1 (5 bases). The CDR3 loop spans 17 amino acids. V gave up 2 bases and J gave up 0 bases, with 14 bases separating them. Germline V CDR1 and CDR2: MNHEY, SMNVEV (reference sequence). The CDR3 is CASSLKQASLAKNIQYF. In DNA form, the CDR3 reads TGTGCCAGCAGTTTAAAACAGGCCTCTCTAGCCAAAAACATTCAGTACTTC.

The V call is TRBV4-1, the J call TRBJ1-4; 8 positions match TRBD1. V was clipped by 4 bases and J by 8 bases; unmatched bases: 6. The germline V gene has CDR1 MGHRA and CDR2 YSYEKL. CDR3 length equals 14 residues. The CDR3 nucleotides read TGCGCCAGCAGCCGGACAGGGTTGTACGAAAAACTGTTTTTT. This sequence encodes CASSRTGLYEKLFF.

This chain connects TRBV7-8 to TRBJ2-1, with 9 bases fitting TRBD2. The CDR3 spans 12 residues. V lost 4 bases to trimming and J lost 12 bases; unmatched junction nucleotides: 4. Germline CDR1 is SGHVS and CDR2 is FQNEAQ. The CDR3 DNA follows: TGTGCCAGCAGCTCCTCAGCGGGGGGGCAGTTCTTC. Translation: CASSSSAGGQFF.

The V call is TRBV27, the J call TRBJ2-7; D remains unclear. Trimming cost V 5 bases and J 1 base, with 18 bases left between them. CDR1 MNHEY and CDR2 SMNVEV come from the germline V gene (reference sequence). The CDR3 is 16 residues long. The CDR3 loop is CASSPIRRTDSYEQYF. In DNA form, the CDR3 reads TGTGCCAGCAGTCCCATCAGGCGTACAGATTCCTACGAGCAGTACTTC.

The chain employs TRBV29-1 and TRBJ2-7, with D perhaps given as TRBD1 or TRBD2 (6 bases each). CDR1 is SQVTM, CDR2 ANQGSEA, per germline. V lost 2 bases and J 3 bases, leaving 11 bases between the germline ends. The CDR3 extends over 13 amino acids. The CDR3 DNA is TGCAGCGTTGAAAAAGGGGGAGGCTACGAGCAGTACTTC. It encodes CSVEKGGGYEQYF.

The genes are TRBV5-1 and TRBJ1-4; D is possibly TRBD1 (5 bases). Trimming removed 4 bases from V and 4 bases from J, with 14 bases in between. CDR1 is SGHRS, CDR2 YFSETQ, per germline. This CDR3 has 15 residues. This CDR3 is CASSGSGTDNEKLFF. As DNA, the CDR3 is TGCGCCAGCAGCGGCTCCGGGACGGATAATGAAAAACTGTTTTTT.

The chain carries TRBV6-1 and TRBJ1-6, with a tentative D call TRBD1 (5 bases). This CDR3 spans 15 amino acids. Between the trimmed V and J ends, which lost 3 bases and 7 bases, there was a span of 13 bases. Germline V gene data show CDR1 as MNHNS and CDR2 as SASEGT. The CDR3 sequence is CASSDAQGANSPLHF. The DNA for the CDR3 is TGTGCCAGCAGTGATGCCCAGGGAGCAAATTCACCCCTCCACTTT.

This clone was recorded once. The chain has TRBV6-1 and TRBJ2-3; D unresolved. CDR3 size: 16 residues. Germline values: CDR1 MNHNS, CDR2 SASEGT. The germline V and J ends were trimmed by 0 bases and 3 bases, with 13 bases remaining between them. The CDR3 region has the DNA TGTGCCAGCAGTGAAGCGAAGGGCGACTGGACAGATACGCAGTATTTT. Translating it yields CASSEAKGDWTDTQYF.

The chain carries TRBV2 and TRBJ1-1; the D is unclear. From germline, CDR1 is SNHLY and CDR2 FYNNEI. The CDR3 extends over 14 amino acids. V lost 9 bases and J 1 base, leaving 15 bases between the germline ends. As DNA, the CDR3 is TGTGCCAGTAAGTCGTGGAGCCGGAACACTGAAGCTTTCTTT. Translation gives CASKSWSRNTEAFF.

A note on this clone: This sample includes further DNA sequences coding for the same CDR3. The chain has TRBV6-5 and TRBJ1-2; the D gene is possibly TRBD1 (5 bases). Germline V gene lookup returns CDR1 MNHEY and CDR2 SVGAGI. The CDR3 sequence is 15 residues long. Trimming pared 0 bases from V and 2 bases from J, leaving 10 bases between. CDR3 residues: CASSYSIQGNYGYTF. The CDR3 DNA reads TGTGCCAGCAGTTACTCTATTCAGGGAAACTATGGCTACACCTTC.

The chain combines TRBV3-1 (or the pseudogene TRBV3-2) with TRBJ1-2, with 8 bases fitting TRBD1. There are 15 residues in the CDR3. CDR1 is LGHDT and CDR2 is YNNKEL in the germline V gene (reference sequence). V was pared by 2 bases and J by 7 bases, with 9 bases of the junction left unmatched. This CDR3 reads CASSQLGQASSGYTF. Here the CDR3 DNA reads TGTGCCAGCAGCCAATTGGGACAGGCGTCGAGTGGCTACACCTTC.

The rearrangement links TRBV2 to TRBJ2-1, with TRBD2 matching over 8 bases. Germline V CDR1 and CDR2: SNHLY, FYNNEI. The CDR3 loop spans 17 amino acids. Trimming took 2 bases from V and 0 from J; bases not matched to a gene: 6. CDR3 sequence: CASSELAGLSSYNEQFF. DNA for the CDR3: TGTGCCAGCAGTGAACTAGCGGGCTTGAGCTCCTACAATGAGCAGTTCTTC.

This rearrangement joins TRBV7-8 to TRBJ1-1, with 7 bases that match TRBD1. The V gene's germline CDR1 is SGHVS and CDR2 FQNEAQ. V lost 3 bases, J lost 0 bases, and 4 bases stayed unmatched. The CDR3 loop spans 15 amino acids. Here the CDR3 reads CASSLEGAMNTEAFF. The CDR3 nucleotides are TGTGCCAGCAGCTTGGAGGGGGCGATGAACACTGAAGCTTTCTTT.

V gene TRBV5-5 combines with J gene TRBJ2-7; possibly TRBD2 for D (6 bases). Trimming cost V 4 bases and J 4 bases, with 24 bases left between them. The CDR3 sequence is 17 residues long. The germline CDR1 and CDR2 sequences are SGHKS and YYEKEE (reference sequence). Here the CDR3 DNA reads TGTGCCAGCAGCCCGCGGCGGGATCGGGGATCTTATTACGAGCAGTACTTC. Translating it yields CASSPRRDRGSYYEQYF.

The chain is built from TRBV6-6 and TRBJ1-6; the D is unclear. V lost 2 bases, J lost 8 bases, and 4 bases lay in between. Germline V CDR1 and CDR2: MNHNY, SVGAGI (reference sequence). This CDR3 is 12 amino acids long. CDR3 amino acids: CASSYGDSPLHF. CDR3 coding DNA: TGTGCCAGCAGTTACGGGGATTCACCCCTCCACTTT.

The V gene is TRBV10-1, the J gene TRBJ2-3; D not certain. The CDR3 extends over 14 amino acids. Trimming took 0 bases from V and 1 from J, leaving 5 bases between them. Germline assignment: CDR1 WNHNN and CDR2 SYGVQD (reference sequence). The CDR3 sequence: CASSESRGTDTQYF. The DNA for the CDR3 is TGCGCCAGCAGTGAGTCGAGAGGCACAGATACGCAGTATTTT.

The gene calls are TRBV6-4 and TRBJ1-2; TRBD1 is a possible D gene (6 bases). V was cut by 6 bases and J by 4 bases, with 21 bases left in between. The V gene's germline CDR1 is MRHNA and CDR2 SNTAGT. CDR3 length: 16 residues. CDR3 region: CASRPVGAGGVYGYTF. In DNA form, the CDR3 reads TGTGCCAGCAGGCCCGTGGGGGCAGGCGGGGTCTATGGCTACACCTTC.

V is TRBV25-1 and J is TRBJ1-5, with D possibly being TRBD1 (5 bases). The CDR3 consists of 13 residues. Germline-derived CDR1 and CDR2 are MGHDK and SYGVNS. The V end lost 1 base, the J end lost 15 bases, and 16 bases lay between the germline ends. The CDR3: CASSEFPGLGLHF. As DNA, the CDR3 is TGTGCCAGCAGTGAATTCCCGGGGTTGGGGCTGCATTTT.

The chain has TRBV2 and TRBJ2-7; 8 bases map to TRBD2. The junction had 8 bases not matched to a gene; V was cut back by 5 bases and J by 5 bases. Germline assignment: CDR1 SNHLY and CDR2 FYNNEI. This CDR3 has 14 amino acids. The CDR3 loop is CASSSYGGADEQYF. The CDR3 bases are TGTGCCAGCAGTTCCTACGGGGGGGCCGACGAGCAGTACTTC.

This chain joins TRBV6-1 and TRBJ1-1; D perhaps matches TRBD1 (5 bases). Trimming removed 3 bases at V and 3 bases at J, with 11 bases between. Germline-derived CDR1 and CDR2 are MNHNS and SASEGT. The CDR3 extends over 14 amino acids. The CDR3 here is CASSDRLGDTEAFF. Here the CDR3 DNA reads TGTGCCAGCAGTGACCGGCTGGGGGACACTGAAGCTTTCTTT.

The chain recombines TRBV30 with TRBJ2-3; 9 positions agree with TRBD2. Per the germline V gene, CDR1 is GTSNPN and CDR2 is SVGIG (reference sequence). The CDR3 is made up of 16 amino acids. The junction had 8 bases not matched to a gene; V was cut back by 0 bases and J by 4 bases. CDR3 nucleotide sequence: TGTGCCTGGAGTGTAACCCTGGGCGGGGGGGCAGATACGCAGTATTTT. Translating gives CAWSVTLGGGADTQYF. The entire variable domain, with the rest obtained from reference TRBV30 and TRBJ2-3, is as follows: SQTIHQWPATLVQPVGSPLSLECTVEGTSNPNLYWYRQAAGRGLQLLFYSVGIGQISSEVPQNLSASRPQDRQFILSSKKLLLSDSGFYLCAWSVTLGGGADTQYFGPGTRLTVL.

The chain employs TRBV14 and TRBJ1-2; D unresolved. With 4 bases removed from V and 2 bases from J, the gap between germline ends came to 11 bases. Germline CDR1 SGHDN, CDR2 FVKESK. This CDR3 spans 14 amino acids. CDR3 DNA: TGTGCCAGCAGCCCGGCGTGGTCCAACTATGGCTACACCTTC. This translates into CASSPAWSNYGYTF.

The chain couples TRBV5-8 to TRBJ2-3, with a possible D match to TRBD1 (6 bases). The CDR3 is made up of 14 amino acids. The V and J ends lost 4 bases and 2 bases respectively, with 11 bases between them. Germline CDR1 is SGHTS and CDR2 is YDEGEE. The CDR3 loop is CASSPGQTTDTQYF. CDR3 in DNA: TGTGCCAGCAGCCCCGGACAGACCACAGATACGCAGTATTTT.

The chain links TRBV29-1 to TRBJ2-7; TRBD1 matches at 7 bases. V dropped 7 bases and J dropped 4; count of bases not matched to a gene: 7. The CDR3 is made up of 12 amino acids. Germline lookup yields CDR1 SQVTM and CDR2 ANQGSEA. The CDR3 spells CSALDRRYEQYF. CDR3 bases: TGCAGCGCTCTGGACAGGAGGTACGAGCAGTACTTC.

This clone has only one observation. The genes are TRBV10-3 and TRBJ1-2; 9 bases line up with TRBD1. The CDR3 is made up of 14 amino acids. Germline CDR1 and CDR2: ENHRY and SYGVKD. V shed 6 bases and J 6 bases; nucleotides not matched to a gene: 8. CDR3 protein: CAISYGQGRDGYTF. As DNA, the CDR3 is TGTGCCATCAGCTACGGACAGGGGAGGGATGGCTACACCTTC.

On this clone itself: Compared with germline, one end of the junction differs, possibly owing to a read error. The V gene is TRBV6-5, the J gene TRBJ2-7; D is unresolved. Germline V gives CDR1 MNHEY, CDR2 SVGAGI. This CDR3 contains 15 residues. The CDR3 DNA follows: TGTGCCAGCAGCTACTCAGGTCAGCTAGCCTACGAGCAGTACTTC. It codes for CASSYSGQLAYEQYF.